This T cell receptor beta chain is drawn from a study of cytomegalovirus exposure and HLA in healthy donors. Study-wide points: Published work reported that the classifier diagnosed cytomegalovirus status with high specificity and sensitivity.

PCR employed 60 Vbeta and 13 Jbeta primers. Per the original data handling: Counted up in a later analysis, unique TCR beta chains came to some 75 million, with around 11 million shared. Profiling relied on immunoSEQ multiplex PCR, and the TCRdb table lists in-frame clones only, not all of them. Clonal size and the V and J genes are those of that table, whereas D and trimming came from the DNA. The table shows a few hundred thousand clones, with 80% to 95% occurring only once. Regarding this clone: Antigen specificity is unknown.

Looked up from germline, CDR1 is SGHRS and CDR2 is YFSETQ. V was trimmed by 3 bases and J by 1 base, leaving 16 bases between them. The CDR3 has 16 amino acids. The V gene is TRBV5-1, the J gene TRBJ1-1, with a possible D match to TRBD1 (6 bases). The TCR comes from a girl aged 2 to 9 in good health and CMV-seronegative. Sequenced sample: PBMCs. CDR3 DNA sequence: TGCGCCAGCAGCTCTGGGGGGGGCTGGACGAACACTGAAGCTTTCTTT. Its protein product is CASSSGGGWTNTEAFF.